The 20 T cell receptor beta chains below were found in one sample sequenced in a study of human T cells and chemical hapten exposure. Time point reported: patch test 2, 6 weeks after DPC sensitization. The sample's treatment: therapeutic diphenylcyclopropenone sensitization with weekly scalp DPC. TCRdb re-derived calls from the RACE reads in MiXCR, one entry per CDR3 protein. Of 95,000 or so distinct CDR3 sequences listed, roughly 11% are singletons. Sequenced here: whole blood, sampled in connection with sensitization to the hapten diphenylcyclopropenone (DPC). The receptor set was obtained from a woman aged 40 to 50 with alopecia areata. Some clones in this sample may be carry-over from other donors' samples.

This sequence joins TRBV6-6 and TRBJ2-1, with 9 bases matching TRBD1. V dropped 6 bases and J dropped 9; count of bases not matched to a gene: 6. CDR3 size: 13 residues. Germline V gene lookup returns CDR1 MNHNY and CDR2 SVGAGI (reference sequence). The CDR3 spells CASSQTGGIEQFF. CDR3 bases: TGTGCCAGCAGCCAGACAGGGGGAATTGAGCAGTTCTTC.

In this sample, this clonotype turned up many times. The rearrangement links TRBV7-2 to TRBJ2-1, with 13 bases fitting TRBD2. The CDR3 loop spans 17 amino acids. The germline gives CDR1 SGHTA, CDR2 FQGNSA. Unmatched junction bases numbered 10, after V lost 4 bases and J lost 7 bases. The CDR3 DNA reads as TGTGCCAGCAGCTCGAGGACTAGCGGGAGCTATGGAAATGAGCAGTTCTTC. Its protein product is CASSSRTSGSYGNEQFF.

This clonotype was detected a few times. The chain has TRBV7-9 and TRBJ2-5; D is uncertain. The germline gives CDR1 SEHNR, CDR2 FQNEAQ (reference sequence). The V gene lost 2 bases and the J gene lost 0 bases, with 1 base spanning the gap. This CDR3 comprises 12 residues. CDR3 DNA sequence: TGTGCCAGCAGCTTATACCAAGAGACCCAGTACTTC. Protein: CASSLYQETQYF.

The table lists this clonotype with many counts. This rearrangement joins TRBV19 to TRBJ2-7; D is possibly TRBD1 (5 bases). V was cut by 1 base and J by 4 bases, with 20 bases left in between. In germline, CDR1 is LNHDA, CDR2 SQIVND (reference sequence). The CDR3 runs 17 residues. DNA for the CDR3: TGTGCCAGTAGTATAGGTGAAAGGCTTACAGGCTCATACGAGCAGTACTTC. Protein sequence: CASSIGERLTGSYEQYF.

This clonotype was recorded many times. The chain has TRBV7-2 and TRBJ1-5; TRBD1 agrees at 8 bases. Trimming took 8 bases from V and 0 from J; bases not matched to a gene: 6. This CDR3 has 15 amino acids. CDR1 SGHTA and CDR2 FQGNSA come from the germline V gene. CDR3 amino acids: CASAWTGSSNQPQHF. The DNA of the CDR3 is TGTGCCAGCGCATGGACAGGGAGTAGCAATCAGCCCCAGCATTTT.

The rearrangement links TRBV29-1 to TRBJ2-1; 11 bases fit TRBD2. The CDR3 loop spans 14 amino acids. CDR1 and CDR2 from the germline V gene are SQVTM and ANQGSEA. With V trimmed by 5 bases and J by 7 bases, 7 bases remained unmatched. The CDR3 nucleotides are TGCAGCGTTACTAGCGGGAGTTCCAGAAATGAGCAGTTCTTC. Translating it yields CSVTSGSSRNEQFF.

Many counts were recorded for this clonotype. This chain joins TRBV6-5 and TRBJ2-1, with 9 positions matching TRBD2. This CDR3 has 16 residues. Trimming at V came to 0 bases and at J to 5 bases, leaving 5 bases not matched to a gene. Germline V gene sequence: CDR1 MNHEY, CDR2 SVGAGI. CDR3 sequence reads: CASSYSPSGNHNEQFF. CDR3 nucleotide sequence: TGTGCCAGCAGTTACTCGCCTAGCGGGAATCACAATGAGCAGTTCTTC.

V gene TRBV30 combines with J gene TRBJ1-1; TRBD1 is a possible D gene (5 bases). The V gene's germline CDR1 is GTSNPN and CDR2 SVGIG (reference sequence). V lost 0 bases, J lost 5 bases, and 16 bases lay in between. The CDR3 spans 15 residues. CDR3 bases: TGTGCCTGGAGTGTCGACGGAGGGGTAGCTACTGAAGCTTTCTTT. As protein: CAWSVDGGVATEAFF. Variable domain in full (rest from reference TRBV30 and TRBJ1-1): SQTIHQWPATLVQPVGSPLSLECTVEGTSNPNLYWYRQAAGRGLQLLFYSVGIGQISSEVPQNLSASRPQDRQFILSSKKLLLSDSGFYLCAWSVDGGVATEAFFGQGTRLTVV.

This clonotype was found many times. This sequence joins TRBV7-2 and TRBJ2-7, with D unresolved. Trimming cost V 2 bases and J 6 bases, with 8 bases left between them. Germline CDR1 and CDR2: SGHTA and FQGNSA. The CDR3 length is 12 residues. The chain's CDR3 is CASSLTASEQYF. Here the CDR3 DNA reads TGTGCCAGCAGCTTAACTGCTAGCGAGCAGTACTTC.

This clonotype was recorded at least ten times. The CDR3 nucleotides are TGCAGTGCTAGCCCCCGGACAGGGAATCAGCCCCAGCATTTT. It is translated as CSASPRTGNQPQHF. The chain is built from TRBV20-1 and TRBJ1-5; 8 nucleotides align to TRBD1. Germline trimming cut 3 bases from V and 4 bases from J; bases unmatched to any gene: 5. This CDR3 has 14 residues. Germline V CDR1 and CDR2: DFQATT, SNEGSKA (reference sequence).

This clonotype turned up a few times. The chain recombines TRBV25-1 with TRBJ2-1; 9 bases match TRBD2. The length of the CDR3 is 16 residues. The germline V gene encodes CDR1 MGHDK and CDR2 SYGVNS. V was pared by 4 bases and J by 5 bases, with 9 bases of the junction left unmatched. CDR3 residues: CASSAPQREVHNEQFF. The CDR3 DNA follows: TGTGCCAGCAGTGCCCCTCAGCGGGAGGTACACAATGAGCAGTTCTTC.

This clonotype was recorded at least ten times. J is TRBJ1-1 and V is TRBV9; no firm D call. The germline V gene encodes CDR1 SGDLS and CDR2 YYNGEE. The CDR3 contains 17 residues. V shed 4 bases and J shed 1 base, with 20 bases lying between them. This CDR3 reads CASSHSRAPRSNTEAFF. CDR3 coding DNA: TGTGCCAGCAGCCACTCCCGGGCCCCAAGGTCGAACACTGAAGCTTTCTTT.

The rearrangement uses TRBV5-3 and TRBJ2-1, with 8 bases fitting TRBD2. TRBV5-3 is designated an ORF whose function remains uncertain. V lost 4 bases and J lost 6; bases outside the gene matches: 9. CDR3 size: 15 residues. As DNA, the CDR3 is TGTGCCAGAAGCCGTGCGGGGGGCCAGTGCAATGAGCAGTTCTTC. It is translated as CARSRAGGQCNEQFF.

The chain is built from TRBV2 and TRBJ1-1; 8 nucleotides match TRBD1. The CDR3 is 13 amino acids. With V trimmed by 6 bases and J by 4 bases, 4 bases remained unmatched. Germline loops: CDR1 SNHLY, CDR2 FYNNEI. CDR3 coding DNA: TGTGCCAGCAGAGGACAGGGTGGCACTGAAGCTTTCTTT. Translation gives CASRGQGGTEAFF.

This clonotype was observed many times. This chain links TRBV5-4 with TRBJ2-2; D ambiguous. The CDR3 loop spans 15 amino acids. CDR1 SGHNT and CDR2 YYREEE come from the germline V gene (reference sequence). V was pared by 0 bases and J by 1 base, with 7 bases between. CDR3 in amino acids: CASSLASENTGELFF. For the CDR3, the DNA is TGTGCCAGCAGCTTGGCCTCAGAGAACACCGGGGAGCTGTTTTTT.

This clonotype was detected a few times. The V call is TRBV9, the J call TRBJ2-2; the D gene is possibly TRBD1 (6 bases). CDR1 SGDLS and CDR2 YYNGEE come from the germline V gene. CDR3 length equals 16 residues. The ends were cut back, 0 bases at V and 3 bases at J, with 12 bases in the middle. Here the CDR3 DNA reads TGTGCCAGCAGCGTAGCTGGGGGCACACACACCGGGGAGCTGTTTTTT. Its translation is CASSVAGGTHTGELFF.

At least ten counts were recorded for this clonotype. The chain employs TRBV29-1 and TRBJ2-7, with TRBD2 as a possible D gene (6 bases). Germline CDR1 is SQVTM and CDR2 is ANQGSEA. This CDR3 comprises 13 residues. Trimming pared 4 bases from V and 2 bases from J, leaving 12 bases between. The CDR3 bases are TGCAGCGTTGCCGTGACTAGTACCTACGAGCAGTACTTC. Translating gives CSVAVTSTYEQYF.

This clonotype was found a few times. The genes are TRBV28 and TRBJ2-2; TRBD2 is a possible D gene (6 bases). The CDR3 spans 13 residues. CDR1 is MDHEN, CDR2 SYDVKM, per germline. V lost 2 bases to trimming and J lost 8 bases, with 9 bases between them. CDR3 loop: CASSLPGGGELFF. The CDR3 DNA reads TGTGCCAGCAGTTTACCCGGAGGGGGGGAGCTGTTTTTT.

This clonotype occurred a few times. The chain recombines TRBV4-3 with TRBJ1-3, with TRBD1 matching 9 bases. Germline V lookup: CDR1 LGHNA, CDR2 YSLEER. CDR3 length equals 17 residues. The V gene end was trimmed by 3 bases and the J gene end by 3 bases; junction bases not matched to a gene: 9. The CDR3 sequence is CASSQGTGPPLGNTIYF. The CDR3 DNA reads TGCGCCAGCAGCCAGGGGACAGGGCCTCCCCTTGGAAACACCATATATTTT.

This clonotype was observed many times. The chain uses TRBV7-3 and TRBJ2-2; TRBD2 aligns across 8 bases. The CDR3 sequence is 16 residues long. V gave up 4 bases and J gave up 2 bases; unmatched junction bases: 6. Germline assignment: CDR1 SGHTA and CDR2 FQGTGA. The CDR3 loop is CASSSAGTSNTGELFF. CDR3 sequence (DNA): TGTGCCAGCAGCTCAGCCGGGACTAGTAACACCGGGGAGCTGTTTTTT. The full variable domain, rest sourced from reference TRBV7-3 and TRBJ2-2, is GAGVSQTPSNKVTEKGKYVELRCDPISGHTALYWYRQSLGQGPEFLIYFQGTGAADDSGLPNDRFFAVRPEGSVSTLKIQRTERGDSAVYLCASSSAGTSNTGELFFGEGSRLTVL.